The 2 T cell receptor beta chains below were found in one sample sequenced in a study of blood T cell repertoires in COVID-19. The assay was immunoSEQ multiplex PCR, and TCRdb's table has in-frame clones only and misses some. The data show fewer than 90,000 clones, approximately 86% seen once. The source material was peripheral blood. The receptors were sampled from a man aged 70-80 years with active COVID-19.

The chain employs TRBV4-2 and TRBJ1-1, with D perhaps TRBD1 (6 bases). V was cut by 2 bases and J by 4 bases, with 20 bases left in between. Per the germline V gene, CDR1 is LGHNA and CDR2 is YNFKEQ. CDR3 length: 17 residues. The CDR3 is CASSQPGTQGGGTEAFF. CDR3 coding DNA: TGTGCCAGCAGCCAACCCGGGACCCAGGGAGGGGGCACTGAAGCTTTCTTT.

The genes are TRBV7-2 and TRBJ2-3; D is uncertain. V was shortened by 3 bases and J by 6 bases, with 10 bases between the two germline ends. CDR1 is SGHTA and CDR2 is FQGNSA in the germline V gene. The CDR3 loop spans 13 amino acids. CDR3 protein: CASSLFGRDTQYF. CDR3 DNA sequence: TGTGCCAGCAGCTTGTTTGGGCGTGATACGCAGTATTTT.